This entry is about one TCR beta chain. There is no known antigen for this receptor. Base-call qualities are not available, and no considerably larger clone is one nucleotide away. V loses 4 bases at its end and J loses 7 bases; junction bases beyond the gene matches: 10. The CDR3 measures 15 amino acids from cysteine to phenylalanine. Here the CDR3 DNA is all that survives: 45 bases in frame from base 1. CDR1 MDHEN and CDR2 SYDVKM were looked up in the germline V gene. The collaborating institutions used their own protocols to collect whole blood in K2EDTA tubes. For TCRbeta analysis, collaborators shipped samples in one of three forms: frozen whole blood, isolated PBMCs, or DNA extracted from either of those sample types. The immunoSEQ Assay, a bias-controlled multiplex PCR, was used to amplify TCRbeta CDR3 regions from genomic DNA. In the source study's methods: Within the assay, amplification of reference gene primers was used to estimate how many nucleated cells each sample contained. To quantify the absolute abundance of each unique TCRbeta CDR3 rearrangement, sequence reads were collapsed and filtered. Productive Simpson clonality was computed per sample as the square root of Simpson's diversity index over productive rearrangements. In TCRdb, the immuneACCESS table is reduced to in-frame sequences with V and J assigned. These tables do not hold every clone; where another copy was compared, an unresolved V gene accounts for under half, and the others remain unexplained. V and J calls plus clone size are reproduced from that table; the DNA served to infer D and trimming. The sample table contains roughly 80,000 clones; only one count was recorded for 88% of them. The leading ten clones occupy around 9.8% of the sample.

The data were taken from a study of blood T cell repertoires in COVID-19 (dated by TCRdb to about 2020). Study-wide context: Samples from collaborators originated in the United States, Italy and Spain and spanned both the acute and convalescent phases of COVID-19. The material from the prospective study consisted of cDNA or gDNA derived from T cells, B-cell-depleted T cells, or PBMCs. The dataset comprised deeply sampled blood TCRbeta repertoires from subjects exposed to, actively infected with, or recovered from COVID-19. A freely available public database, intended as a resource for researchers studying the immune response to SARS-CoV-2, is where the repertoires were released. Samples were obtained from the ongoing ImmuneRACE study (first 160 participants) and from approximately 1,200 subjects provided by 6 global collaborators. The sample metadata nearly always contained a de-identified subject ID, COVID-19 status, age in years and sex. Where available, HLA class I and class II types were obtained from metadata supplied by the sample provider rather than from assay-based typing. Overall results and qualifications from the work: The quantity of clinical and demographic metadata differed by source and by participant and was supplied without curation.

This receptor was obtained from a human donor in a cohort sampled during active COVID-19. The sample was peripheral blood. The chain is encoded by TRBV28 joined to TRBJ2-1, and 7 junctional nucleotides match TRBD2. The CDR3 has the sequence CASSSLREGYNEQFF. The bases are TGTGCCAGCAGTTCTTTGAGGGAGGGCTATAATGAGCAGTTCTTC.